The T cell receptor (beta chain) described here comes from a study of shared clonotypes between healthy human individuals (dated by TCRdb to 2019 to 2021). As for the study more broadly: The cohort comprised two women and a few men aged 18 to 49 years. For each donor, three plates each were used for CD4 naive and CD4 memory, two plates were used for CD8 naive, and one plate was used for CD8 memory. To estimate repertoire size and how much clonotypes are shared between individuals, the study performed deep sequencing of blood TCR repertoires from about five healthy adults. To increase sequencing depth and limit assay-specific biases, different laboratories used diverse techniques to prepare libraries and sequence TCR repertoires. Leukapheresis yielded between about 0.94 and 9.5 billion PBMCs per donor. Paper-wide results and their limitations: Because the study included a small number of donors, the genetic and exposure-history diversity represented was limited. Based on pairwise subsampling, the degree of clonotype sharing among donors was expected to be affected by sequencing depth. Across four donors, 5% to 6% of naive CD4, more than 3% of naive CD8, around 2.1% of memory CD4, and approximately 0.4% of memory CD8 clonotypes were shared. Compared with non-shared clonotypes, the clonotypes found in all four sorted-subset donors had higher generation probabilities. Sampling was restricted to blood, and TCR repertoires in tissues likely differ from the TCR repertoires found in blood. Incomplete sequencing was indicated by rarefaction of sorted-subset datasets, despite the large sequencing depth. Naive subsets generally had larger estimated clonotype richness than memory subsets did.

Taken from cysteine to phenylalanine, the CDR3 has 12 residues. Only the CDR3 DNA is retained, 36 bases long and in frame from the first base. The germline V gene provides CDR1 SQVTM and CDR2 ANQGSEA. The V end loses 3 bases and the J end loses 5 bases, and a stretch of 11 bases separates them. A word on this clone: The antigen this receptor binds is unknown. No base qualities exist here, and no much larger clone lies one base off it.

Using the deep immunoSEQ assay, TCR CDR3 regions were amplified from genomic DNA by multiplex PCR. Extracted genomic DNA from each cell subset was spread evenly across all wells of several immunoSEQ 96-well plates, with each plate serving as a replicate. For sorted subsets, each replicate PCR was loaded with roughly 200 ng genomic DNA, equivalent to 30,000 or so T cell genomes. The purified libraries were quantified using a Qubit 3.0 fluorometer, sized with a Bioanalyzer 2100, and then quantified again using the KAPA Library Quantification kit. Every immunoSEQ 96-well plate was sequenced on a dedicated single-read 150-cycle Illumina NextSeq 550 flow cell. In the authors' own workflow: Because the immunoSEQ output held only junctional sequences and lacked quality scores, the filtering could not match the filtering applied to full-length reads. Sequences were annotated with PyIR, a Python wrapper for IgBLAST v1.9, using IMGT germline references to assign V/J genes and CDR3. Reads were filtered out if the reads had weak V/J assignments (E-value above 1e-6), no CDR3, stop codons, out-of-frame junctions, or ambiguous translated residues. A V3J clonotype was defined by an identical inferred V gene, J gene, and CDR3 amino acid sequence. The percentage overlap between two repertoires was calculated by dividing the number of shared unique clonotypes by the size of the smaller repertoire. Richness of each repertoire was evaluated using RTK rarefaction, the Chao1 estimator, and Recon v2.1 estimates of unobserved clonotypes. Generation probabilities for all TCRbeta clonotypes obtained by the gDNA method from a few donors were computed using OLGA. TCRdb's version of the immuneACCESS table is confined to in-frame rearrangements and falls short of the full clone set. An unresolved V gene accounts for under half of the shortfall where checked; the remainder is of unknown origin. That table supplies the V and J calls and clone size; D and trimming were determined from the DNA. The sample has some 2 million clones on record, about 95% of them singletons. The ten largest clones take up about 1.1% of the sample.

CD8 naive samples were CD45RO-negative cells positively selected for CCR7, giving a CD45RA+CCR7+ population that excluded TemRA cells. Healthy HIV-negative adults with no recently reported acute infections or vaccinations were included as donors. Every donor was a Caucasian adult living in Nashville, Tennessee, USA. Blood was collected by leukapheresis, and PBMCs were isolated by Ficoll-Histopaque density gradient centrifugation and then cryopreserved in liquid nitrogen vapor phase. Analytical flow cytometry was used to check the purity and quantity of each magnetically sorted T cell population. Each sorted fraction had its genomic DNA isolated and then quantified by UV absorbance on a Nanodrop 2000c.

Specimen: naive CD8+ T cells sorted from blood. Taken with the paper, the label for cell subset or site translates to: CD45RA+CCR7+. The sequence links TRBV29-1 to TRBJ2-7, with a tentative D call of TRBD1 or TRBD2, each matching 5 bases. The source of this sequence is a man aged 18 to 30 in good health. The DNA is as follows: TGCAGCGTTGAGTCCCAGGGACACGAGCAGTACTTC. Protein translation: CSVESQGHEQYF.